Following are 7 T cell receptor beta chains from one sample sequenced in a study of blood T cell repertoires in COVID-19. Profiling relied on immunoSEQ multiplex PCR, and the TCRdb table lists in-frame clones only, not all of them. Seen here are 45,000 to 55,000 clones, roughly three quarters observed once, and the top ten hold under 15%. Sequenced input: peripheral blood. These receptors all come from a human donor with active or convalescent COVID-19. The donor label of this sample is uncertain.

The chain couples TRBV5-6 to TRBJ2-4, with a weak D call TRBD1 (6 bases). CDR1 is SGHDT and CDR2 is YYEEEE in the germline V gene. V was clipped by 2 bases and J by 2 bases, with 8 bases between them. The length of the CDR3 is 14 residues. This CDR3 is CASSFQGSKNIQYF. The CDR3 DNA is TGTGCCAGCAGCTTCCAGGGGTCCAAAAACATTCAGTACTTC.

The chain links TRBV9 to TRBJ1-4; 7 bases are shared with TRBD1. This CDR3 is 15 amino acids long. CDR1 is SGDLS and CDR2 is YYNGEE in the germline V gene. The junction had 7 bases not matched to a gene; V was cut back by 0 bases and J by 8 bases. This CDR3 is CASSVAAGGGEKLFF. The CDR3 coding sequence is TGTGCCAGCAGCGTAGCGGCAGGGGGAGGCGAAAAACTGTTTTTT. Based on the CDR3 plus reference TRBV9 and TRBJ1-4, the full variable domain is DSGVTQTPKHLITATGQRVTLRCSPRSGDLSVYWYQQSLDQGLQFLIQYYNGEERAKGNILERFSAQQFPDLHSELNLSSLELGDSALYFCASSVAAGGGEKLFFGSGTQLSVL.

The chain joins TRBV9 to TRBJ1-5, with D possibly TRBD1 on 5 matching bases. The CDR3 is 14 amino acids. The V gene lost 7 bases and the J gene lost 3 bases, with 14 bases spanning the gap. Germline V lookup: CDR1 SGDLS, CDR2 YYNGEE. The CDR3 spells CASGGGATNQPQHF. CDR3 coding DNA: TGTGCCAGCGGGGGAGGGGCTACCAATCAGCCCCAGCATTTT.

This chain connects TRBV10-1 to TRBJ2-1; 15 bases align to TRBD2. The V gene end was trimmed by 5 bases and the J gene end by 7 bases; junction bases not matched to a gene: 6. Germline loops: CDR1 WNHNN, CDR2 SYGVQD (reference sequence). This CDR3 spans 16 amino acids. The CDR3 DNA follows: TGCGCCAGCAGTCTGGGACTAGCGGGAGGTCTAAATGAGCAGTTCTTC. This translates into CASSLGLAGGLNEQFF.

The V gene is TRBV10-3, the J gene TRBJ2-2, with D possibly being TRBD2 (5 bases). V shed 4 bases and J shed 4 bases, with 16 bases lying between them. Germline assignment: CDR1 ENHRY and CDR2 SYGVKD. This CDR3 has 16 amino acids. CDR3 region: CAISGEGRSVTGELFF. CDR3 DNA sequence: TGTGCCATCAGTGGAGAGGGCAGAAGCGTCACCGGGGAGCTGTTTTTT.

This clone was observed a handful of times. Here the CDR3 reads CASSFTRTDTQYF. The CDR3 bases are TGCGCCAGCAGCTTTACTCGCACAGATACGCAGTATTTT. The chain has TRBV5-1 and TRBJ2-3; no clear D gene. V lost 2 bases and J 1 base, leaving 5 bases between the germline ends. Germline CDR1 and CDR2: SGHRS and YFSETQ. This CDR3 has 13 residues.

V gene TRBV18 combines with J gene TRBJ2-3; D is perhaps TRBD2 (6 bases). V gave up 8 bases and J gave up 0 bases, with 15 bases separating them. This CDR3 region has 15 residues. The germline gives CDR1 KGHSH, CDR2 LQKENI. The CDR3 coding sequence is TGTGCCAGCACCCGGACTACGACTAGCACAGATACGCAGTATTTT. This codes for CASTRTTTSTDTQYF. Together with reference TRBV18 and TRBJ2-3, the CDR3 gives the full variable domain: NAGVMQNPRHLVRRRGQEARLRCSPMKGHSHVYWYRQLPEEGLKFMVYLQKENIIDESGMPKERFSAEFPKEGPSILRIQQVVRGDSAAYFCASTRTTTSTDTQYFGPGTRLTVL.